This T cell receptor (beta chain) comes out of a study of blood T cell repertoires in COVID-19. Repertoires were generated with immunoSEQ multiplex PCR, while TCRdb's copy carries only in-frame clones and drops some. The data contain 200,000 to 300,000 clones, approximately 86% of them seen just once; the ten biggest clones take up less than 4%. Each participant's cohort was designated according to participant-reported clinical history. Germline V CDR1 and CDR2: SGHNT, YENEEA. CDR3 size: 14 residues. Unmatched junction bases numbered 8, after V lost 8 bases and J lost 5 bases. This TCR was recovered from a woman between 40 and 55 years old with acute COVID-19. The material sequenced was PBMCs or T cells enriched from blood (not recorded which). J is TRBJ2-2 and V is TRBV11-3; 7 bases agree with TRBD2. In nucleotides, the CDR3 is TGTGCCAGCGAAGGCGGGAGTTTGACCGGGGAGCTGTTTTTT. It is translated as CASEGGSLTGELFF.